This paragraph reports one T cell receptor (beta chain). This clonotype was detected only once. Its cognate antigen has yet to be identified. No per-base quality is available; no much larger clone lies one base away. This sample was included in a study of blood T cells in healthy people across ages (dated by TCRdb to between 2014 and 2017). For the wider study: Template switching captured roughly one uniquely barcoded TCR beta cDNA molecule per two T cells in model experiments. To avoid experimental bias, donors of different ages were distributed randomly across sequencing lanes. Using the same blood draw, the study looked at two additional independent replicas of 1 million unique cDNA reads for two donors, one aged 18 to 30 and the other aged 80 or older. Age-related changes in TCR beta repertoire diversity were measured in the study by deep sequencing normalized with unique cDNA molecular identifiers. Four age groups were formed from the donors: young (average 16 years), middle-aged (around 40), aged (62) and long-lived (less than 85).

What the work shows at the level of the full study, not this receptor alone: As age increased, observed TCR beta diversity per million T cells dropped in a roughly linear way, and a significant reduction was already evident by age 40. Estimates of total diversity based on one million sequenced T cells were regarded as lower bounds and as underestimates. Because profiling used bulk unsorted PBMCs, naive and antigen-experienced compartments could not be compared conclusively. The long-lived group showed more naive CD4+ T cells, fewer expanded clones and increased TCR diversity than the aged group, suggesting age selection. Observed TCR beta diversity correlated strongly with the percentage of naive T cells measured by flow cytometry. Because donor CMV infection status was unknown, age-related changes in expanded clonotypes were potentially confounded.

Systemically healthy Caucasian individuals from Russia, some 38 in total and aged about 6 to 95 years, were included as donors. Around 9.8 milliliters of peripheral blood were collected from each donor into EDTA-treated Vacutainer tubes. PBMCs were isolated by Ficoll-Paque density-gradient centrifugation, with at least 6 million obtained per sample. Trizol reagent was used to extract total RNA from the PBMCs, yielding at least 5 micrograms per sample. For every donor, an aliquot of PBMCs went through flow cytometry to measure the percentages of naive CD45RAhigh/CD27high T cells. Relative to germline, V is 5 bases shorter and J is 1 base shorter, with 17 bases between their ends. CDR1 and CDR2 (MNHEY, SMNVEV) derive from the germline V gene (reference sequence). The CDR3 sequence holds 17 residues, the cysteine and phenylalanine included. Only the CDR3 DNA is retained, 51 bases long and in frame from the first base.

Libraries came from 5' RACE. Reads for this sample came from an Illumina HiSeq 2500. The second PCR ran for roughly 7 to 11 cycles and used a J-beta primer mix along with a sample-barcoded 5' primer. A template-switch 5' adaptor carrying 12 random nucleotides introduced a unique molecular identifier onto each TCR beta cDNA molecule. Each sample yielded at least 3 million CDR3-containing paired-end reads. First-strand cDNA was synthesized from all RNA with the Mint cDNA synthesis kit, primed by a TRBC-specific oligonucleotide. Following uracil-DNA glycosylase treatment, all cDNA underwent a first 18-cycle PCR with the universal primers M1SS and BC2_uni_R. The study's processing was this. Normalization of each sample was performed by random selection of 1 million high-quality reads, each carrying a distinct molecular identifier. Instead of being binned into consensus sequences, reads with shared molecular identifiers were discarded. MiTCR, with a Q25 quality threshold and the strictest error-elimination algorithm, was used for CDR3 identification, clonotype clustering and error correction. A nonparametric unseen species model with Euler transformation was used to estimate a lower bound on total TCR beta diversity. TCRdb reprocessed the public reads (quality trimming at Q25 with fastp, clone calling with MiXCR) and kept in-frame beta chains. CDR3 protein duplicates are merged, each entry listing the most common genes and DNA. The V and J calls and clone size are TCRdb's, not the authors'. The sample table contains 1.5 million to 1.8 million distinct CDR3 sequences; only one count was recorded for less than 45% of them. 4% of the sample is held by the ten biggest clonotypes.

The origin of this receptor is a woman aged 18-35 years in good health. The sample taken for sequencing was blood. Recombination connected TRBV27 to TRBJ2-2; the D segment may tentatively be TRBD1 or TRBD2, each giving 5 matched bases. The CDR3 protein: CASSIWSGRLNTGELFF. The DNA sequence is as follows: TGTGCCAGCAGTATATGGTCGGGACGGCTGAACACCGGGGAGCTGTTTTTT.